These 11 T cell receptor beta chains share one sample of origin, sequenced in a study of T cells in Graves' hyperthyroidism and ophthalmopathy. TCR beta CDR3 sequences were amplified from RNA transcripts. When the TCR CDR3 underwent first-round RT-PCR, the HTBI primer set was used. One entry per CDR3 protein, called by TCRdb with MiXCR from the multiplex PCR reads. The top ten hold 25% to 30% of the sample, which has some 500,000 distinct CDR3 sequences, about 16% seen once. Sequenced input: blood. These receptors were collected from a young woman with Graves' ophthalmopathy.

The gene calls are TRBV4-1 and TRBJ2-5; D not resolved. The CDR3 covers 14 residues. The germline CDR1 and CDR2 sequences are MGHRA and YSYEKL. V lost 1 base, J lost 4 bases, and 10 bases lay in between. The CDR3 DNA sequence: TGCGCCAGCAGCCAAGCGAGTTGGGGAGAGACCCAGTACTTC. This sequence encodes CASSQASWGETQYF.

This clonotype was observed a few times. The V and J genes are TRBV6-6 and TRBJ2-1; a possible D gene is TRBD2 (5 bases). CDR1 and CDR2 from the germline V gene are MNHNY and SVGAGI (reference sequence). V lost 2 bases to trimming and J lost 1 base, with 12 bases between them. The CDR3 loop spans 16 amino acids. The DNA of the CDR3 is TGTGCCAGCAGTTACCCGCGGACTGGGTCCTACAATGAGCAGTTCTTC. This translates into CASSYPRTGSYNEQFF.

This clonotype showed up many times. The V gene is TRBV28, the J gene TRBJ1-5; 8 bases are a match to TRBD1. Germline V CDR1 and CDR2: MDHEN, SYDVKM. Trimming at V came to 2 bases and at J to 4 bases, leaving 7 bases not matched to a gene. The CDR3 runs 16 residues. The CDR3 sequence is CASSLIGQGGNQPQHF. CDR3 nucleotide sequence: TGTGCCAGCAGTTTAATAGGACAGGGCGGAAATCAGCCCCAGCATTTT.

This clonotype was seen ten or more times. The chain employs TRBV7-2 and TRBJ2-1, with 9 bases identical to TRBD2. CDR1 and CDR2 (germline): SGHTA, FQGNSA. This CDR3 spans 15 amino acids. V was pared by 4 bases and J by 7 bases, with 8 bases of the junction left unmatched. The DNA for the CDR3 is TGTGCCAGCAGCTCCGTAGCGGGAGAGGGGAATGAGCAGTTCTTC. Translated: CASSSVAGEGNEQFF.

This clonotype was seen only a few times. The rearrangement uses TRBV6-1 and TRBJ2-2; either TRBD1 or TRBD2 may supply D (6 bases each). V was pared by 5 bases and J by 6 bases, with 13 bases between. CDR3 length: 14 amino acids. CDR1 and CDR2 (germline): MNHNS, SASEGT. The CDR3 reads CASSTPGAAGELFF. The CDR3 DNA reads TGTGCCAGCAGTACCCCGGGGGCGGCCGGGGAGCTGTTTTTT.

Only a few counts were recorded for this clonotype. This chain joins TRBV12-3 or TRBV12-4 and TRBJ2-1, with D uncertain. V gave up 5 bases and J gave up 13 bases, with 12 bases separating them. The CDR3 is 11 amino acids. CDR3 in DNA: TGTGCCAGCAGTCCGAACTATTTCCAGTTCTTC. It yields the protein CASSPNYFQFF.

With regard to this clonotype: A much larger clonotype is one base distant, so this may be a read error. This chain joins TRBV6-5 and TRBJ2-7; TRBD1 aligns across 7 bases. The CDR3 is 14 residues long. J lost 1 base, V lost 2 bases, and 2 bases had no gene match. Germline V gene sequence: CDR1 MNHEY, CDR2 SVGAGI. The CDR3 loop reads CASSYETGSYEQYF. The CDR3, as DNA: TGTGCCAGCAGTTACGAGACAGGGTCCTACGAGCAGTACTTC.

This clonotype has at least ten counts. The chain is built from TRBV29-1 and TRBJ2-5; possibly TRBD1 for D (6 bases). The length of the CDR3 is 12 residues. Trimming pared 4 bases from V and 2 bases from J, leaving 8 bases between. The germline gives CDR1 SQVTM, CDR2 ANQGSEA. The CDR3 DNA is TGCAGCGTTGTAGGACAGCAAGAGACCCAGTACTTC. It is translated as CSVVGQQETQYF.

This clonotype was counted at least ten times. The V call is TRBV11-2, the J call TRBJ2-1; D is unresolved. The V gene's germline CDR1 is SGHAT and CDR2 FQNNGV. The CDR3 consists of 14 residues. The V gene lost 3 bases and the J gene lost 10 bases, with 16 bases spanning the gap. The CDR3 reads CASSFNRIDGEQFF. CDR3 in DNA: TGTGCCAGCAGCTTTAATAGGATAGATGGGGAGCAGTTCTTC.

This clonotype showed up many times. The genes are TRBV7-2 and TRBJ1-2; a possible D gene is TRBD1 (5 bases). The length of the CDR3 is 13 residues. Germline-derived CDR1 and CDR2 are SGHTA and FQGNSA. V was pared by 0 bases and J by 8 bases, with 10 bases between. This CDR3 is CASSLAQGLGYTF. The DNA for the CDR3 is TGTGCCAGCAGCTTAGCCCAGGGCTTAGGCTACACCTTC.

This clonotype was seen many times. The chain recombines TRBV7-8 with TRBJ1-2; D may be TRBD1 (6 bases). CDR3 length: 14 amino acids. The germline V gene encodes CDR1 SGHVS and CDR2 FQNEAQ. V dropped 3 bases and J dropped 3 bases, with 11 bases sitting between them. The CDR3 region is CASSFPNRDYGYTF. As DNA, the CDR3 is TGTGCCAGCAGCTTCCCGAACAGGGACTATGGCTACACCTTC.